This entry describes one TCR beta chain. Its antigen is not known. CD8 cells regarded as naive lacked CD45RO, were positively chosen for CCR7, and omitted terminally differentiated effector memory CD45RA+ cells. Each donor was a Caucasian adult residing in Nashville, Tennessee. The sample is drawn from a study of shared clonotypes between healthy human individuals. Study details: There were three CD4 naive, three CD4 memory, two CD8 naive and one CD8 memory plates per donor.

The CDR3 spans 14 residues. Germline V CDR1 and CDR2: MNHEY, SMNVEV (reference sequence). V gave up 8 bases and J gave up 5 bases; unmatched junction bases: 8. Study observations and caveats: The naive CD4 repertoires of a handful of donors were compared, and about 5% of clonotypes were shared. Clonotype sharing among donors was thought likely to change with sequencing depth.

TCRdb's table, derived via immunoSEQ multiplex PCR, lists solely in-frame clones and lacks some. The sample has 600,000 or so clones, roughly 98% seen once; the top ten hold 0.3%. The source is a man aged 25 to 45 in good health. Material: naive CD8+ T cells sorted from blood. This chain links TRBV27 with TRBJ2-7; TRBD2 aligns across 11 bases. The CDR3 bases are TGTGCCAGCGGATTTAGCGGGAGGGGGGACGAGCAGTACTTC. Translated: CASGFSGRGDEQYF.